Listed below are T cell receptor beta chains from one sample, sequenced in a study of blood T cell repertoires in COVID-19. TCRdb's copy holds only in-frame clones and misses some; the assay was immunoSEQ multiplex PCR. The sample includes approximately 280,000 clones, less than 85% of them seen just once. What was sequenced was PBMCs or T cells enriched from blood (not recorded which). The receptors here all came from a woman in her forties or fifties who had recovered from COVID-19. The CDR3 runs from the conserved cysteine through the conserved F or W. A D gene is named only where the DNA matches it firmly. Some rows have no size entry. The others give once, few or many, or a class for an expanded clone.

j_gene,d_gene,abundance,v_gene,CDR3aa,CDR3nt
TRBJ2-5,-,-,TRBV24-1,CATSDPTGRQTQYF,TGTGCCACCAGTGACCCCACAGGGAGACAGACCCAGTACTTC
TRBJ2-5,-,-,TRBV11-1,CASSSRSQETQYF,TGTGCCAGCAGCTCCCGGAGCCAAGAGACCCAGTACTTC
TRBJ1-6,-,-,TRBV5-1,CASSLGDTRQSNSPLHF,TGCGCCAGCAGCTTGGGGGATACGAGACAGTCTAATTCACCCCTCCACTTT
TRBJ2-3,TRBD2,-,TRBV10-1,CASSAGRGVVDTQYF,TGCGCCAGCAGTGCGGGCCGGGGGGTAGTAGATACGCAGTATTTT
TRBJ2-1,TRBD2,-,TRBV7-2,CASSTMGLAENNEQFF,TGTGCCAGCAGCACCATGGGTCTAGCGGAGAACAATGAGCAGTTCTTC
TRBJ2-3,TRBD2,-,TRBV25-1,CASTPRGGTDTQYF,TGTGCCAGCACCCCGCGGGGGGGGACAGATACGCAGTATTTT
TRBJ2-1,-,-,TRBV27,CASNKPGMNEQFF,TGTGCCAGCAATAAACCAGGGATGAATGAGCAGTTCTTC
TRBJ2-7,TRBD2,once,TRBV7-2,CASSLGRGARYEQYF,TGTGCCAGCAGCTTAGGGCGGGGGGCTAGATACGAGCAGTACTTC
TRBJ1-4,-,-,TRBV18,CASSPPGLDEKLFF,TGTGCCAGCTCACCGCCGGGACTAGATGAAAAACTGTTTTTT
TRBJ2-1,-,-,TRBV18,CASSPQNRDEQFF,TGTGCCAGCTCACCACAGAACAGGGATGAGCAGTTCTTC
TRBJ2-5,-,-,TRBV4-3,CASSQDHAAKSETQYF,TGCGCCAGCAGCCAAGATCATGCAGCGAAGTCAGAGACCCAGTACTTC
TRBJ1-4,-,-,TRBV4-1,CASSQVSGYGEKLFF,TGCGCCAGCAGCCAAGTATCGGGGTATGGTGAAAAACTGTTTTTT
TRBJ1-4,TRBD1,-,TRBV4-3,CASSPQGANEKLFF,TGCGCCAGCAGCCCACAGGGGGCTAATGAAAAACTGTTTTTT
TRBJ1-3,-,-,TRBV5-1,CASSSNPGNSGNTIYF,TGCGCCAGCAGCTCCAACCCAGGGAACTCTGGAAACACCATATATTTT
TRBJ1-6,-,few,TRBV5-1,CASSLGLKLNSPLHF,TGCGCCAGCAGCCTCGGACTCAAACTAAATTCACCCCTCCACTTT
TRBJ2-1,TRBD2,-,TRBV18,CASSRQGGASSNEQFF,TGTGCCAGCTCACGCCAGGGAGGGGCGTCGTCGAATGAGCAGTTCTTC
TRBJ2-1,-,-,TRBV6-5,CASSYFDEQFF,TGTGCCAGCAGTTACTTCGATGAGCAGTTCTTC
TRBJ1-1,TRBD1,-,TRBV5-6,CASSERGQIEAFF,TGTGCCAGCAGCGAACGGGGACAGATTGAAGCTTTCTTT
TRBJ1-1,TRBD1,-,TRBV5-1,CASSLAAGTGRGTEAFF,TGCGCCAGCAGCTTAGCCGCAGGGACAGGGAGGGGCACTGAAGCTTTCTTT
TRBJ1-6,-,once,TRBV7-8,CASRAHLDSLSTPLHF,TGTGCCAGCAGGGCGCATTTGGACAGCTTGTCGACACCCCTCCACTTT
TRBJ2-1,-,once,TRBV5-1,CASSLTPNEQFF,TGCGCCAGCAGCTTGACTCCCAATGAGCAGTTCTTC
TRBJ1-4,TRBD1,-,TRBV5-1,CASSARQGEEEKLFF,TGCGCCAGCAGCGCGAGACAGGGGGAGGAGGAAAAACTGTTTTTT